This TCR beta chain was sequenced for a study of T cells in Graves' hyperthyroidism and ophthalmopathy. Findings and caveats of the study: Ophthalmopathy stood apart from stable hyperthyroidism in a 13 V-J model.

RNA transcripts gave rise to amplified TCR beta CDR3 regions. Primed by the HTBI set, a first-round RT-PCR was run on the TCR CDR3. TCRdb reprocessed the multiplex PCR reads with MiXCR, giving one entry per CDR3 protein. This sample has about 380,000 distinct CDR3 sequences, with about a fifth found just once. Between the trimmed V and J ends, which lost 6 bases and 0 bases, there was a span of 21 bases. There are 18 residues in the CDR3. Germline values: CDR1 MDHEN, CDR2 SYDVKM. This clonotype was detected ten times or more. Antigen unknown. Sequencing was performed on blood. This receptor was obtained from a man younger than 30 with Graves' ophthalmopathy. J is TRBJ2-1 and V is TRBV28, with TRBD2 as a possible D gene (5 bases). For the CDR3, the DNA is TGTGCCAGCAGCTACTTGGCTCCCGGGGTCAGCTCCTACAATGAGCAGTTCTTC. Encoded protein: CASSYLAPGVSSYNEQFF.